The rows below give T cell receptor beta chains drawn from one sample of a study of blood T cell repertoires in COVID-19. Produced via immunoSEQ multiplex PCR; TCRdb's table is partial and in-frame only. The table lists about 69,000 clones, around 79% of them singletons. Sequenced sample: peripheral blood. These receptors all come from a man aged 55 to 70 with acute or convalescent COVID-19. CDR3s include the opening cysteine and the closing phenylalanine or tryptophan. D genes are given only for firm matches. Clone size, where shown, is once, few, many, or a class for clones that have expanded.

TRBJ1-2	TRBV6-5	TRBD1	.	CASSRPGTVYGYTF	TGTGCCAGCAGTCGCCCCGGGACAGTATATGGCTACACCTTC
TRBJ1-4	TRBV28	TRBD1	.	CASSFSDRGGFF	TGTGCCAGCAGTTTCTCCGACAGGGGAGGTTTTTTT
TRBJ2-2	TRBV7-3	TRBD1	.	CASSRQGQNTGELFF	TGTGCCAGCAGCAGACAGGGGCAGAACACCGGGGAGCTGTTTTTT
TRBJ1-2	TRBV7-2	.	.	CASSLDTAAIVGYTF	TGTGCCAGCAGCTTAGATACAGCTGCTATCGTTGGCTACACCTTC
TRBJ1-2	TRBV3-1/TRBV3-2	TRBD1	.	CASSPYRGSDGYTF	TGTGCCAGCAGCCCTTACAGGGGTTCCGATGGCTACACCTTC
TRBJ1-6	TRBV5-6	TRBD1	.	CASSLLGQGNSPLHF	TGTGCCAGCAGCTTGTTGGGACAGGGGAATTCACCCCTCCACTTT
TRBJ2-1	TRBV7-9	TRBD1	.	CASSPTPGTGVYEQFF	TGTGCCAGCAGCCCTACCCCCGGGACAGGGGTCTATGAGCAGTTCTTC
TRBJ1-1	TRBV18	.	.	CASSPQTGPNTEAFF	TGTGCCAGCTCACCCCAGACAGGCCCGAACACTGAAGCTTTCTTT
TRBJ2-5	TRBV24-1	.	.	CATSALEEETQYF	TGTGCCACCAGTGCCTTGGAGGAAGAGACCCAGTACTTC
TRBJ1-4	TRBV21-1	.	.	CASSKESRGLNEKLFF	TGTGCCAGCAGCAAAGAGTCCAGGGGACTAAATGAAAAACTGTTTTTT
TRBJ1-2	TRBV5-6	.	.	CASSLVSGFGYGYTF	TGTGCCAGCAGCTTGGTCTCGGGTTTTGGGTATGGCTACACCTTC
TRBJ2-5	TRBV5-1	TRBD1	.	CASSRTGGQETQYF	TGCGCCAGCAGTCGGACAGGGGGGCAAGAGACCCAGTACTTC
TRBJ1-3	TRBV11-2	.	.	CASSLGIGGTGNTIYF	TGTGCCAGCAGCTTAGGGATTGGCGGGACTGGAAACACCATATATTTT
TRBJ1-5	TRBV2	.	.	CASRRQVGGNQPQHF	TGTGCCAGCAGACGACAGGTAGGGGGCAATCAGCCCCAGCATTTT
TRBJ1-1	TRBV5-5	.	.	CASSLVVQVNTEAFF	TGTGCCAGCAGCTTGGTGGTTCAGGTGAACACTGAAGCTTTCTTT
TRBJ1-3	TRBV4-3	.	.	CASSREHGGSGNTIYF	TGCGCCAGCAGCCGAGAGCATGGGGGGTCTGGAAACACCATATATTTT
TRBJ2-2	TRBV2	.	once	CASSGYRLNTGELFF	TGTGCCAGCAGTGGTTACAGGTTAAACACCGGGGAGCTGTTTTTT
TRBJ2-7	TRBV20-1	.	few	CSASRGSSYEQYF	TGCAGTGCTAGTCGGGGGAGCTCCTACGAGCAGTACTTC
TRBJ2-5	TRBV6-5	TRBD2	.	CASRPEGLAGETQYF	TGTGCCAGCAGACCCGAGGGACTAGCAGGAGAGACCCAGTACTTC
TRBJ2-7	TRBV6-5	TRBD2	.	CASSYFGGGYPYEQYF	TGTGCCAGCAGTTATTTTGGCGGGGGGTACCCCTACGAGCAGTACTTC
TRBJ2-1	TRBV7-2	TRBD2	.	CASSGIRAGASYNEQFF	TGTGCCAGCAGCGGTATAAGAGCGGGGGCATCATACAATGAGCAGTTCTTC
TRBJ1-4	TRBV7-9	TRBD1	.	CASSSGTDPNEKLFF	TGTGCCAGCAGCTCAGGGACAGACCCTAATGAAAAACTGTTTTTT
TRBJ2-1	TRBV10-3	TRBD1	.	CAISESTGAKPLDEQFF	TGTGCCATCAGTGAGTCTACAGGGGCAAAGCCCCTAGATGAGCAGTTCTTC
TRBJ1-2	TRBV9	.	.	CASSVVRPGYTF	TGTGCCAGCAGCGTAGTCAGGCCGGGCTACACCTTC
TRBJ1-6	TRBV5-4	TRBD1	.	CASSPSMEGQSPLHF	TGTGCCAGCAGTCCCTCTATGGAGGGACAGTCACCCCTCCACTTT
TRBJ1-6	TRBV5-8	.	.	CASSLAWGVNNNSPLHF	TGTGCCAGCAGCTTGGCCTGGGGGGTAAACAACAATTCACCCCTCCACTTT
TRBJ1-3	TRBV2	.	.	CAKSGRQSGNTIYF	TGTGCCAAAAGCGGGCGACAGTCTGGAAACACCATATATTTT
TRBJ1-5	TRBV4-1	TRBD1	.	CASSLRQGADSNQPQHF	TGCGCCAGCAGCCTAAGGCAGGGGGCGGATAGCAATCAGCCCCAGCATTTT
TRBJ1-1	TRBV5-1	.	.	CASSDQEGTEAFF	TGCGCCAGCAGCGATCAGGAGGGGACTGAAGCTTTCTTT
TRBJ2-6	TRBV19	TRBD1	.	CASSITGGSGANVLTF	TGTGCCAGTAGTATTACAGGGGGCTCTGGGGCCAACGTCCTGACTTTC
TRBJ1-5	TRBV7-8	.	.	CASSLTETFSNQPQHF	TGTGCCAGCAGCTTGACAGAGACCTTTAGCAATCAGCCCCAGCATTTT
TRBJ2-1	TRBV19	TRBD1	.	CASSITPQSEGADEQFF	TGTGCCAGTAGTATAACCCCGCAGTCTGAGGGGGCTGATGAGCAGTTCTTC
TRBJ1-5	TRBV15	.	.	CATSGNLGNQPQHF	TGTGCCACCAGCGGTAATCTAGGCAATCAGCCCCAGCATTTT
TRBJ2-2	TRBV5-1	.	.	CASSLTGETGELFF	TGCGCCAGCAGCTTAACAGGAGAGACCGGGGAGCTGTTTTTT
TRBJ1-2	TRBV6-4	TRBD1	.	CASSEDRSVGYTF	TGTGCCAGCAGCGAGGACAGGTCGGTGGGCTACACCTTC
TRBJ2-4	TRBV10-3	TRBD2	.	CAISTSGVAKNIQYF	TGTGCCATCAGTACTAGCGGTGTAGCCAAAAACATTCAGTACTTC
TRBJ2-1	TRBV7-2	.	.	CASSPTADGVIWQFF	TGTGCCAGCAGCCCCACCGCTGACGGGGTTATCTGGCAGTTCTTC
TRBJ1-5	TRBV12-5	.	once	CASEPGDYSNQPQHF	TGTGCTAGCGAACCAGGGGACTATAGCAATCAGCCCCAGCATTTT
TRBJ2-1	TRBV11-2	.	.	CASSPTRGSYNEQFF	TGTGCCAGCAGCCCGACAAGGGGTTCCTACAATGAGCAGTTCTTC
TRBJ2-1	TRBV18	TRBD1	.	CASSPRPQGVGSYNEQFF	TGTGCCAGCTCACCACGCCCACAGGGGGTCGGCTCCTACAATGAGCAGTTCTTC
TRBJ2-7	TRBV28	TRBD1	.	CASRRTGASYEQYF	TGTGCCAGCCGACGGACAGGGGCGTCCTACGAGCAGTACTTC
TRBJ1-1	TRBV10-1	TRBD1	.	CASSESRQGITEAFF	TGCGCCAGCAGTGAGTCGAGACAGGGTATAACTGAAGCTTTCTTT
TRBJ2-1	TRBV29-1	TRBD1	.	CSAPGQGTSYNEQFF	TGCAGCGCCCCGGGACAGGGGACCTCCTACAATGAGCAGTTCTTC
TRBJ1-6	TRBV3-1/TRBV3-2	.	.	CASNAGDSPLHF	TGTGCCAGCAACGCCGGAGATTCACCCCTCCACTTT
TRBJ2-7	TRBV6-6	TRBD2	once	CASSYSRTSGTYEQYF	TGTGCCAGCAGTTACTCCAGGACTAGCGGCACCTACGAGCAGTACTTC
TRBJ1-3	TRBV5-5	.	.	CASSSDSLLSGNTIYF	TGTGCCAGCAGCTCAGACTCCTTACTCTCTGGAAACACCATATATTTT
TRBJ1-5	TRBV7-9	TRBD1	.	CASSLTGNSNQPQHF	TGTGCCAGCAGCCTGACAGGGAATAGCAATCAGCCCCAGCATTTT
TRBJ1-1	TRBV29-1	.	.	CSVSQSLNTEAFF	TGCAGCGTTAGTCAGTCTTTGAACACTGAAGCTTTCTTT
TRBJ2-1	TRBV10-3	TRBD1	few	CAISGQGSDEQFF	TGTGCCATCAGTGGACAGGGTAGCGATGAGCAGTTCTTC
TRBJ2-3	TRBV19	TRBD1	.	CATRDSPTDTQYF	TGTGCCACCAGGGACAGTCCCACAGATACGCAGTATTTT
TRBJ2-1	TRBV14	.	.	CASSQGQSAYNEQFF	TGTGCCAGCAGCCAAGGCCAGTCCGCCTACAATGAGCAGTTCTTC
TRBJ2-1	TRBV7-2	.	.	CASSLQGSTYNEQFF	TGTGCCAGCAGCTTACAGGGGTCGACCTACAATGAGCAGTTCTTC
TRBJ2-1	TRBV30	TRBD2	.	CAWSPPRGGVHNEQFF	TGTGCCTGGAGTCCACCGAGGGGAGGGGTCCACAATGAGCAGTTCTTC
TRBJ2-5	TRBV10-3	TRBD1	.	CAISDRTGGRETQYF	TGTGCCATCAGTGACCGGACAGGGGGCCGAGAGACCCAGTACTTC
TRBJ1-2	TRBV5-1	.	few	CASSSGGGYGYTF	TGCGCCAGCAGCTCAGGAGGAGGCTATGGCTACACCTTC
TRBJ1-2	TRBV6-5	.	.	CASTDPQGYGYTF	TGTGCCAGCACCGACCCACAGGGATATGGCTACACCTTC
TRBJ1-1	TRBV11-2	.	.	CASSLTVSMNTEAFF	TGTGCCAGCAGCTTAACAGTGTCCATGAACACTGAAGCTTTCTTT
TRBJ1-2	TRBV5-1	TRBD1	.	CASSADRGSDGYTF	TGCGCCAGCAGCGCGGACAGGGGATCGGATGGCTACACCTTC
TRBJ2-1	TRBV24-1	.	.	CATSDPSGDSYNEQFF	TGTGCCACCAGTGATCCCTCAGGGGACTCCTACAATGAGCAGTTCTTC